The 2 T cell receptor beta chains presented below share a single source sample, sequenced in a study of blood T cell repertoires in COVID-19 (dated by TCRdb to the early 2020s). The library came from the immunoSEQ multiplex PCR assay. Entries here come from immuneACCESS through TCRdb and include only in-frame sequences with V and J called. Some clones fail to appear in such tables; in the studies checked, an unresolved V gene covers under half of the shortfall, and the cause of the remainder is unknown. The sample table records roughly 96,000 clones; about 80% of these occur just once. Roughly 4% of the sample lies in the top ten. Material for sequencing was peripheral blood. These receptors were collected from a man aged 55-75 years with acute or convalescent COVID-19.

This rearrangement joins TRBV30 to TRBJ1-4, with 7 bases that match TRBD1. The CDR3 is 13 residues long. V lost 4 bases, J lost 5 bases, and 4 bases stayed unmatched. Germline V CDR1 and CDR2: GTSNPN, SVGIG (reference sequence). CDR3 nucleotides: TGTGCCTGGAAGGGACAGATGAATGAAAAACTGTTTTTT. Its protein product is CAWKGQMNEKLFF.

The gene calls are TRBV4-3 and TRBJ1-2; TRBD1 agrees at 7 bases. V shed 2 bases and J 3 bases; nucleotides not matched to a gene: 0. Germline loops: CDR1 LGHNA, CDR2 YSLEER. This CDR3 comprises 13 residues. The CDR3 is CASSQTGDYGYTF. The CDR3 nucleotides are TGCGCCAGCAGCCAAACAGGGGACTATGGCTACACCTTC.